Below are 30 T cell receptor beta chains sequenced from a single sample in a study of T cells in Graves' hyperthyroidism and ophthalmopathy (dated by TCRdb to the late 2010s). Library creation used multiplex PCR. For sequencing, an Illumina HiSeq 2000 was employed. The TCR beta CDR3 regions were amplified from the RNA transcripts. The first round of RT-PCR for the TCR CDR3 was performed with the HTBI primer set and the Qiagen OneStep RT-PCR kit. In-frame beta chains were kept once TCRdb had trimmed the public reads at Q25 with fastp and called clones with MiXCR. Under each unique CDR3 protein, matching rows form one entry showing the most common genes and DNA. The sample table holds about 400,000 distinct CDR3 sequences, of which around 15% were seen once. Of the sample, roughly a fifth falls within the top ten clones. The sample taken for sequencing was blood. All receptors derive from a woman aged 30 to 39 with Graves' ophthalmopathy.

As to this clonotype: A much larger clone differs by one base, so this may be a read error. The chain is built from TRBV28 and TRBJ2-1; 8 bases align to TRBD2. The germline CDR1 and CDR2 sequences are MDHEN and SYDVKM. The CDR3 loop spans 15 amino acids. The CDR3 coding sequence is TGTGCCAGCAGTTTACTAGCGGGCCGATACAATGGGCAGTTCTTC. This encodes CASSLLAGRYNGQFF.

At least ten counts were recorded for this clonotype. The J gene is TRBJ1-2, the V gene TRBV15; 7 bases match TRBD1. From germline, CDR1 is LNHNV and CDR2 YYDKDF (reference sequence). Germline trimming cut 2 bases from V and 8 bases from J; bases unmatched to any gene: 11. The CDR3 is 15 amino acids. The CDR3 spells CATSRPNLQGSGYTF. The CDR3 DNA sequence: TGTGCCACCAGCAGACCAAACCTACAGGGGAGCGGCTACACCTTC.

This clonotype was counted at least ten times. The chain is built from TRBV2 and TRBJ2-1; TRBD2 is a possible D gene (7 bases). The CDR3 length is 13 residues. Germline-derived CDR1 and CDR2 are SNHLY and FYNNEI. The ends were cut back, 6 bases at V and 5 bases at J, with 11 bases in the middle. The CDR3 protein is CASRGGGHNEQFF. In DNA form, the CDR3 reads TGTGCCAGCAGGGGGGGGGGCCACAATGAGCAGTTCTTC. Looking up the rest from reference TRBV2 and TRBJ2-1 gives the full variable domain: EPEVTQTPSHQVTQMGQEVILRCVPISNHLYFYWYRQILGQKVEFLVSFYNNEISEKSEIFDDQFSVERPDGSNFTLKIRSTKLEDSAMYFCASRGGGHNEQFFGPGTRLTVL.

This clonotype has a count of ten or more. The CDR3 loop is CSVVQVIHAEAFF. The DNA for the CDR3 is TGCAGCGTTGTCCAGGTAATCCACGCTGAAGCTTTCTTT. This chain connects TRBV29-1 to TRBJ1-1; D is unresolved. The CDR3 totals 13 residues. Germline V gives CDR1 SQVTM, CDR2 ANQGSEA. V lost 4 bases and J 6 bases, leaving 15 bases between the germline ends.

This clonotype came up a few times. The CDR3 spells CASSFDRGLGYTF. In nucleotides, the CDR3 is TGTGCCAGTAGTTTCGACAGGGGGCTTGGCTACACCTTC. The chain couples TRBV19 to TRBJ1-2, with 10 bases aligning to TRBD1. Germline V gene lookup returns CDR1 LNHDA and CDR2 SQIVND (reference sequence). V lost 5 bases and J lost 7; bases outside the gene matches: 4. The CDR3 consists of 13 residues. Drawing the rest from reference TRBV19 and TRBJ1-2, the complete variable domain is DGGITQSPKYLFRKEGQNVTLSCEQNLNHDAMYWYRQDPGQGLRLIYYSQIVNDFQKGDIAEGYSVSREKKESFPLTVTSAQKNPTAFYLCASSFDRGLGYTFGSGTRLTVV.

Many counts were recorded for this clonotype. The chain combines TRBV18 with TRBJ1-5; no clear D. This CDR3 is 15 amino acids long. Trimming took 5 bases from V and 5 from J, leaving 16 bases between them. Germline V gives CDR1 KGHSH, CDR2 LQKENI. This chain's CDR3 is CASSRGRGLDQPQHF. The CDR3 nucleotides read TGTGCCAGCTCAAGAGGGCGAGGGTTGGATCAGCCCCAGCATTTT.

On this clonotype itself: This may be a read error, as it is one base from a much larger clone. The conserved closing phenylalanine or tryptophan is absent in this CDR3, likely reflecting a read error. The rearrangement links TRBV5-8 to TRBJ1-2; D is ambiguous. Per germline, CDR1 SGHTS and CDR2 YDEGEE. Trimming removed 4 bases from V and 5 bases from J, with 9 bases in between. The CDR3 is made up of 12 amino acids. CDR3 sequence (DNA): TGTGCCAGCAGCACAACACGGTATGGCTACACCATC. It codes for CASSTTRYGYTI.

This clonotype occurred many times. The chain joins TRBV20-1 to TRBJ2-3, with 8 bases matching TRBD1. The CDR3 has 13 amino acids. With 7 bases clipped from V and 5 bases from J, the junction kept 8 bases outside the gene matches. CDR1 and CDR2 (germline): DFQATT, SNEGSKA (reference sequence). The CDR3 nucleotides are TGCAGTGGAGAAGGACAGGGCGAAGATACGCAGTATTTT. Amino acid sequence: CSGEGQGEDTQYF.

This clonotype was seen more than once but under ten times. This chain joins TRBV19 and TRBJ2-5, with TRBD1 matching over 10 bases. J gave up 4 bases and V 3 bases, and 5 bases lay outside the gene matches. Germline assignment: CDR1 LNHDA and CDR2 SQIVND (reference sequence). The CDR3 sequence is 15 residues long. Written as DNA, the CDR3 is TGTGCCAGTAGTATTGGACAGGGGGTTGGAGAGACCCAGTACTTC. Translation gives CASSIGQGVGETQYF. The variable domain in full, completed from reference TRBV19 and TRBJ2-5, reads DGGITQSPKYLFRKEGQNVTLSCEQNLNHDAMYWYRQDPGQGLRLIYYSQIVNDFQKGDIAEGYSVSREKKESFPLTVTSAQKNPTAFYLCASSIGQGVGETQYFGPGTRLLVL.

The J gene is TRBJ2-1, the V gene TRBV5-1; TRBD2 matches at 9 bases. The ends lost 4 bases at V and 10 bases at J; junction bases unmatched: 12. The CDR3 covers 15 residues. Per germline, CDR1 SGHRS and CDR2 YFSETQ. The CDR3 sequence is CASSPRLAEVGEQFF. For the CDR3, the DNA is TGCGCCAGCAGCCCCAGACTAGCGGAGGTAGGGGAGCAGTTCTTC. Combining the CDR3 with reference TRBV5-1 and TRBJ2-1 gives the whole variable domain KAGVTQTPRYLIKTRGQQVTLSCSPISGHRSVSWYQQTPGQGLQFLFEYFSETQRNKGNFPGRFSGRQFSNSRSEMNVSTLELGDSALYLCASSPRLAEVGEQFFGPGTRLTVL.

The J gene is TRBJ1-3, the V gene TRBV6-5; the D gene is possibly TRBD1 (5 bases). In germline, CDR1 is MNHEY, CDR2 SVGAGI. The CDR3 is 16 residues long. V lost 2 bases and J lost 0, with 11 bases in between. CDR3 region: CASSYGDFYSGNTIYF. The CDR3 DNA reads TGTGCCAGCAGTTACGGGGACTTTTACTCTGGAAACACCATATATTTT.

This clonotype was detected many times. CDR3 region: CASRFSGRNEAFF. DNA of the CDR3: TGTGCCAGCAGATTCTCAGGGAGGAATGAAGCTTTCTTT. The V gene is TRBV12-3 or TRBV12-4, the J gene TRBJ1-1; D might be TRBD1 (5 bases). The length of the CDR3 is 13 residues. The ends were cut back, 6 bases at V and 7 bases at J, with 15 bases in the middle.

Concerning this clonotype: Mismatch with germline at one junction end may stem from a read error. This sequence joins TRBV9 and TRBJ2-2; D remains unclear. This CDR3 spans 15 amino acids. CDR1 SGDLS and CDR2 YYNGEE come from the germline V gene. CDR3 DNA: TGTGCCAGCGGCGTAGGCACCTCGAACACCGGGGAGCTGTTTTTT. Residues: CASGVGTSNTGELFF.

This clonotype was detected only a few times. The chain joins TRBV6-6 to TRBJ2-6; no reliable D call. CDR3 length: 14 residues. The germline V gene encodes CDR1 MNHNY and CDR2 SVGAGI (reference sequence). V lost 2 bases and J 1 base, leaving 3 bases between the germline ends. CDR3 loop: CASSYGSGANVLTF. Written as DNA, the CDR3 is TGTGCCAGCAGTTACGGGTCTGGGGCCAACGTCCTGACTTTC.

This clonotype was found many times. This chain links TRBV7-2 with TRBJ2-3; 12 bases agree with TRBD2. CDR3 size: 16 residues. CDR1 and CDR2 (germline): SGHTA, FQGNSA. Germline trimming cut 4 bases from V and 5 bases from J; bases unmatched to any gene: 7. The CDR3 reads CASSSSSGGAEDTQYF. The CDR3 region has the DNA TGTGCCAGCAGCTCTTCTAGCGGGGGGGCCGAAGATACGCAGTATTTT.

This clonotype was counted many times. The chain couples TRBV5-1 to TRBJ2-5; 12 bases are a match to TRBD2. The V gene end was trimmed by 3 bases and the J gene end by 3 bases; junction bases not matched to a gene: 12. CDR1 is SGHRS and CDR2 is YFSETQ in the germline V gene. CDR3 size: 18 residues. The CDR3 region is CASSSSPGTSGLEETQYF. CDR3 nucleotide sequence: TGCGCCAGCAGCTCTTCACCCGGGACTAGCGGGTTGGAAGAGACCCAGTACTTC.

This clonotype was observed at least ten times. The chain has TRBV20-1 and TRBJ1-1; no firm D call. CDR3 size: 15 residues. Looked up from germline, CDR1 is DFQATT and CDR2 is SNEGSKA (reference sequence). The V and J ends lost 1 base and 0 bases respectively, with 12 bases between them. The CDR3 sequence is CSARGPGRLNTEAFF. The CDR3 DNA reads TGCAGTGCTAGAGGCCCCGGCAGACTGAACACTGAAGCTTTCTTT.

This clonotype showed up many times. The chain joins TRBV24-1 to TRBJ2-1; the D is unclear. V lost 0 bases and J lost 9, with 2 bases in between. Germline loops: CDR1 KGHDR, CDR2 SFDVKD. This CDR3 region has 11 residues. The CDR3 protein is CATSDLIEQFF. CDR3 DNA sequence: TGTGCCACCAGTGATTTGATTGAGCAGTTCTTC.

Turning to this clonotype: A much larger clonotype is one base distant, so this may be a read error. This chain connects TRBV15 to TRBJ1-5; no firm D call. CDR1 is LNHNV, CDR2 YYDKDF, per germline (reference sequence). The CDR3 covers 15 residues. The CDR3: CATSRETVSNPPQHF. The CDR3 DNA sequence: TGTGCCACCAGCAGAGAGACGGTTAGCAATCCGCCCCAGCATTTT. Together with reference TRBV15 and TRBJ1-5, the CDR3 gives the full variable domain: DAMVIQNPRYQVTQFGKPVTLSCSQTLNHNVMYWYQQKSSQAPKLLFHYYDKDFNNEADTPDNFQSRRPNTSFCFLDIRSPGLGDTAMYLCATSRETVSNPPQHFGDGTRLSIL.

V usage is TRBV6-9 and J usage is TRBJ2-3, with 11 bases that match TRBD1. CDR3 length: 15 residues. After removal of 2 bases from V and 5 bases from J, the junction contained 3 bases not matched to a gene. CDR1 is MNHGY and CDR2 is SVAAGI in the germline V gene. Here the CDR3 DNA reads TGTGCCAGCAGTTATCGGACAGGGGGCTTAGATACGCAGTATTTT. Translating it yields CASSYRTGGLDTQYF.

This clonotype was counted between two and nine times. The chain has TRBV20-1 and TRBJ1-2; possibly TRBD1 for D (6 bases). This CDR3 is 14 amino acids long. Trimming removed 6 bases at V and 8 bases at J, with 22 bases between. Germline-derived CDR1 and CDR2 are DFQATT and SNEGSKA (reference sequence). The CDR3 is CSAKPGHPKGGYTF. The CDR3 nucleotides are TGCAGTGCGAAACCGGGACACCCTAAGGGGGGCTACACCTTC.

This clonotype appeared many times. For the CDR3, the DNA is TGTGCCAGCAAGCTTAGAGCAATCAGCGGGGGGCGCGTCAGCTCCTACGAGCAGTACTTC. Its translation is CASKLRAISGGRVSSYEQYF. This sequence joins TRBV7-2 and TRBJ2-7; 9 bases are shared with TRBD2. The J segment lost 0 bases and the V segment lost 7 bases, leaving 22 bases of the junction unmatched. Per the germline V gene, CDR1 is SGHTA and CDR2 is FQGNSA. CDR3 size: 20 residues. The full variable domain, its missing parts supplied by reference TRBV7-2 and TRBJ2-7, is GAGVSQSPSNKVTEKGKDVELRCDPISGHTALYWYRQSLGQGLEFLIYFQGNSAPDKSGLPSDRFSAERTGGSVSTLTIQRTQQEDSAVYLCASKLRAISGGRVSSYEQYFGPGTRLTVT.

The J gene is TRBJ2-1, the V gene TRBV14; a possible D gene is TRBD2 (7 bases). The CDR3 is 14 amino acids. The V end lost 6 bases, the J end lost 2 bases, and 11 bases lay between the germline ends. Looked up from germline, CDR1 is SGHDN and CDR2 is FVKESK. In DNA, the CDR3 is TGTGCCAGCAGTAAGCGGGACACCTACAATGAGCAGTTCTTC. Translated, it gives CASSKRDTYNEQFF.

This clonotype occurred a few times. The gene calls are TRBV20-1 and TRBJ2-7; D may be TRBD1 (6 bases). The CDR3 has 13 amino acids. Between the trimmed V and J ends, which lost 3 bases and 1 base, there was a span of 10 bases. Germline assignment: CDR1 DFQATT and CDR2 SNEGSKA (reference sequence). The CDR3 DNA sequence: TGCAGTGCTAGGGGGGCAACTTCCTACGAGCAGTACTTC. It is translated as CSARGATSYEQYF.

This clonotype was seen many times. The chain employs TRBV27 and TRBJ1-2; 12 positions agree with TRBD1. The CDR3 runs 19 residues. Germline V gives CDR1 MNHEY, CDR2 SMNVEV (reference sequence). With V trimmed by 2 bases and J by 6 bases, 16 bases remained unmatched. The CDR3: CASSLHPIPRDRGLNGYTF. DNA of the CDR3: TGTGCCAGCAGTTTACACCCGATCCCCCGGGACAGGGGGCTTAATGGCTACACCTTC.

In this sample, this clonotype turned up many times. The rearrangement joins TRBV3-1 to TRBJ2-3; D unclear. Trimming took off 5 bases at V and 1 base at J, with 16 bases between the two ends. Germline V gene lookup returns CDR1 LGHDT and CDR2 YNNKEL (reference sequence). CDR3 length equals 16 residues. This chain's CDR3 is CASSYGDRKGTDTQYF. CDR3 DNA: TGTGCCAGCAGCTACGGCGACCGTAAAGGCACAGATACGCAGTATTTT.

In regard to this clonotype: One end of the junction does not line up with germline, which may come from a read error. V usage is TRBV7-7 and J usage is TRBJ2-1, with TRBD2 matching over 7 bases. Germline CDR1 and CDR2: SSHAT and FNYEAQ (reference sequence). The CDR3 runs 16 residues. CDR3 nucleotide sequence: TGTGCTAGCAGCGCGTCTAGCGGTAGCTCCTACAATGAGCAGTTCTTC. It is translated as CASSASSGSSYNEQFF.

V is TRBV9 and J is TRBJ2-5; no reliable D call. V was clipped by 4 bases and J by 2 bases, with 9 bases between them. The CDR3 has 13 amino acids. The V gene's germline CDR1 is SGDLS and CDR2 YYNGEE. The DNA for the CDR3 is TGTGCCAGCAGCTCCCGCCAACAAGAGACCCAGTACTTC. The encoded protein is CASSSRQQETQYF.

This clonotype was seen at least ten times. V and J are TRBV2 and TRBJ2-3; D uncertain. Germline CDR1 and CDR2: SNHLY and FYNNEI. V lost 6 bases, J lost 4 bases, and 17 bases lay in between. This CDR3 region has 15 residues. CDR3 residues: CASRYSLGLPDTQYF. The CDR3 DNA reads as TGTGCCAGCAGATACTCCCTTGGGTTGCCAGATACGCAGTATTTT.

Only a few counts were recorded for this clonotype. The chain couples TRBV3-1 to TRBJ2-3, with 15 bases aligning to TRBD2. The CDR3 consists of 20 residues. Trimming cost V 5 bases and J 2 bases; bases outside gene matches: 14. The V gene's germline CDR1 is LGHDT and CDR2 YNNKEL (reference sequence). This CDR3 is CASSARSGLAGGFHTDTQYF. DNA for the CDR3: TGTGCCAGCAGCGCTCGATCGGGACTAGCGGGGGGATTCCACACAGATACGCAGTATTTT.